This T cell receptor beta chain originates from a study of blood T cell repertoires in COVID-19. Looking at the study overall: Sites in the United States, Italy and Spain provided acute and convalescent COVID-19 samples. T cells, B-cell-depleted T cells, or PBMCs provided the cDNA or gDNA that served as material.

This CDR3 comprises 11 residues. Germline-derived CDR1 and CDR2 are MDHEN and SYDVKM. Trimming removed 5 bases at V and 3 bases at J, with 5 bases between. The repertoire was sequenced with immunoSEQ multiplex PCR; TCRdb's copy has only in-frame clones and lacks some. The sample carries about 190,000 clones, around four fifths recorded once. The chain uses TRBV28 and TRBJ2-7, with D uncertain. Sequencing was carried out using peripheral blood. The clonotype comes from a woman in her 70s with active or convalescent COVID-19. CDR3 sequence: CASSPLYEQYF. The CDR3 DNA reads TGTGCCAGCAGTCCCCTCTACGAGCAGTACTTC.